Sequencing of this T cell receptor (beta chain) was carried out in a study of shared clonotypes between healthy human individuals. Here immunoSEQ multiplex PCR was the method, and the copy in TCRdb shows in-frame clones only, minus some. The data show hundreds of thousands of clones, 98% seen once. General observations from the study: Across subsets, estimated richness was generally greater for naive than for memory populations. When compared with the clonotypes that were shared by all four sorted-subset donors, the non-shared clonotypes turned out to have lower generation probabilities.

The naive CD8 fraction comprised CD45RO-negative cells positively selected for CCR7 and excluded terminally differentiated effector memory CD45RA+ cells. As for this clone: Antigen specificity is unknown.

The CDR3 sequence is 17 residues long. Germline CDR1 reads SGDLS; CDR2 reads YYNGEE. Trimming pared 4 bases from V and 0 bases from J, leaving 17 bases between. The TCR comes from a man aged 30 to 45 in good health. The sequenced sample was naive CD8+ T cells sorted from blood. The V gene is TRBV9, the J gene TRBJ2-1, with D possibly matching TRBD2 (5 bases). The CDR3 region is CASSPPSSGSSYNEQFF. The CDR3 DNA reads TGTGCCAGCAGCCCTCCCTCAAGCGGCAGCTCCTACAATGAGCAGTTCTTC.